A single sample gave rise to the 2 T cell receptor beta chains below, sequenced in a study of control samples from healthy donors and cancer patients. The protocol was immunoSEQ multiplex PCR, while the TCRdb copy is restricted to in-frame clones and leaves out a portion. The data show 75,000 to 95,000 clones, roughly 80% seen once. Sequenced input: PBMCs. These receptors were collected from a man aged 65 to 79 with lung cancer.

The chain combines TRBV10-3 with TRBJ1-5; no clear D. Germline lookup yields CDR1 ENHRY and CDR2 SYGVKD. V shed 3 bases and J shed 7 bases, with 7 bases lying between them. The CDR3 has 12 residues. CDR3 sequence (DNA): TGTGCCATCAGTGATGAGTGGCAGCCCCAGCATTTT. It codes for CAISDEWQPQHF.

This chain joins TRBV5-6 and TRBJ1-5, with D unresolved. The CDR3 is 12 amino acids. Trimming removed 0 bases from V and 9 bases from J, with 7 bases in between. The germline V gene encodes CDR1 SGHDT and CDR2 YYEEEE. CDR3 in amino acids: CASSLGGTPQHF. Written as DNA, the CDR3 is TGTGCCAGCAGCTTGGGCGGTACGCCCCAGCATTTT.